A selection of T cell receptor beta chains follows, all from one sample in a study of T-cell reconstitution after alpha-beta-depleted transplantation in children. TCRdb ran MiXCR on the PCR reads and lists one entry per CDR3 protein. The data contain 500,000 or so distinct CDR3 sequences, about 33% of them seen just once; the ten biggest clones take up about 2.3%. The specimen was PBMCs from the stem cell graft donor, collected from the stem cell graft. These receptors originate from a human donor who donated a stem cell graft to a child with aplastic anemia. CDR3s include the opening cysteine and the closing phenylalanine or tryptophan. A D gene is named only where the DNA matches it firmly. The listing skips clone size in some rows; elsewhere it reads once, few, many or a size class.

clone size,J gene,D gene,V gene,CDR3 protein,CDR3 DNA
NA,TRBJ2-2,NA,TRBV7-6,CASTSWARLDNTGELFF,TGTGCCAGCACTTCCTGGGCTCGGCTAGATAATACCGGGGAGCTGTTTTTT
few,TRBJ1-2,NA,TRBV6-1,CASSAGAPYGYTF,TGTGCCAGCAGCGCAGGGGCCCCCTATGGCTACACCTTC
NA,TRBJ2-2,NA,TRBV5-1,CASSPRGVPNTGELFF,TGCGCCAGCAGCCCGAGAGGGGTTCCGAACACCGGGGAGCTGTTTTTT
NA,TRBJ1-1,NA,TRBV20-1,CSARGTLNTEAFF,TGCAGTGCTAGGGGGACATTGAACACTGAAGCTTTCTTT
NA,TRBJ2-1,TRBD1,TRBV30,CAWSVRDSKQFF,TGTGCCTGGAGTGTACGGGACAGCAAACAGTTCTTC
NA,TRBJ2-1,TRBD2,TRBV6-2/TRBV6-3,CASRTGLAGYNEQFF,TGTGCCAGCAGGACGGGACTAGCGGGGTACAATGAGCAGTTCTTC
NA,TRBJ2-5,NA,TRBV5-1,CASSSQVQETQYF,TGCGCCAGCAGCTCACAAGTACAAGAGACCCAGTACTTC
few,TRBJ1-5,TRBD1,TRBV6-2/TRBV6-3,CASSYRPDRPAHSFNQPQHF,TGTGCCAGCAGTTACCGTCCGGACAGGCCCGCCCATTCATTCAATCAGCCCCAGCATTTT
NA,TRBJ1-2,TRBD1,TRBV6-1,CASSVDRDYGYTF,TGTGCCAGCAGCGTGGACAGGGACTATGGCTACACCTTC
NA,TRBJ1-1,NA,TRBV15,CATKGQGNTEAFF,TGTGCCACTAAGGGTCAGGGGAACACTGAAGCTTTCTTT
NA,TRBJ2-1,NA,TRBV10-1,CASSERLGNEQFF,TGCGCCAGCAGTGAGCGACTAGGGAATGAGCAGTTCTTC
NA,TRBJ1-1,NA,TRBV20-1,CSALVTDRGTEAFF,TGCAGTGCCCTTGTGACAGACCGGGGCACTGAAGCTTTCTTT
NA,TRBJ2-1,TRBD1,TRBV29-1,CSVTGTGYNEQFF,TGCAGCGTTACCGGGACAGGCTACAATGAGCAGTTCTTC
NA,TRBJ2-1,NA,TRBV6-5,CASSKGVGEQFF,TGTGCCAGCAGCAAGGGCGTTGGTGAGCAGTTCTTC
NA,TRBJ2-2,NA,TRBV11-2,CASSLVEGIGGELFF,TGTGCCAGCAGCTTAGTAGAGGGAATCGGCGGGGAGCTGTTTTTT
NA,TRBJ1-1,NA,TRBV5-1,CASKGQMNTNTEAFF,TGCGCCAGCAAAGGGCAGATGAATACGAACACTGAAGCTTTCTTT
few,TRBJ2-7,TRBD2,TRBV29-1,CSVGRGSSEQYF,TGCAGCGTTGGGCGGGGGTCGAGCGAGCAGTACTTC
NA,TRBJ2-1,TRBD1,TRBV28,CASSLGQGKEFF,TGTGCCAGCAGTTTGGGACAGGGGAAAGAGTTCTTC
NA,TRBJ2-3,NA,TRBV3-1,CASSQTSSTDTQYF,TGTGCCAGCAGCCAAACCTCTAGCACAGATACGCAGTATTTT
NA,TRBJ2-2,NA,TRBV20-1,CCARDQLGPNPGELFF,TGCTGTGCTAGAGATCAATTGGGGCCCAACCCCGGGGAGCTGTTTTTT
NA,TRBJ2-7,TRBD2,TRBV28,CAGGTSGYEQYF,TGTGCCGGTGGGACTAGCGGCTACGAGCAGTACTTC
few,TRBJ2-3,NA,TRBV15,CATSRDPASTDTQYF,TGTGCCACCAGCAGAGATCCGGCTAGCACAGATACGCAGTATTTT
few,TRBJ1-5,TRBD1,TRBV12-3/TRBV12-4,CASSRQTGGNQPQHF,TGTGCCAGCAGCCGACAGACAGGGGGCAATCAGCCCCAGCATTTT
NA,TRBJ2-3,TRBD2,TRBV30,CAWSVSGLAASTDTQYF,TGTGCCTGGAGTGTATCGGGACTAGCGGCCAGCACAGATACGCAGTATTTT
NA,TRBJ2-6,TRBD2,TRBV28,CASSLFPGKPTSGSGGANVLTF,TGTGCCAGCAGTTTATTTCCCGGGAAGCCGACTAGCGGGAGTGGTGGGGCCAACGTCCTGACTTTC
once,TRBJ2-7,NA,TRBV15,CATSRDRSDSRPYEQYF,TGTGCCACCAGCAGAGATCGTTCGGATAGCCGCCCCTACGAGCAGTACTTC
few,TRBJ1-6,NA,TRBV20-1,CSARQDSSYNSPLHF,TGCAGTGCTAGACAGGACAGCTCCTATAATTCACCCCTCCACTTT
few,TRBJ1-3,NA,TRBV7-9,CASSLNAGSWRNTIYF,TGTGCCAGCAGCTTAAATGCGGGGTCCTGGCGAAACACCATATATTTT
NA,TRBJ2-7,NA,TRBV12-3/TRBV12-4,CASCPSSSYEQYF,TGTGCCAGCTGTCCTTCGAGCTCCTACGAGCAGTACTTC
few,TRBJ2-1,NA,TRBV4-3,CASSYMTELSYNEQFF,TGCGCCAGCAGCTATATGACAGAATTGAGCTACAATGAGCAGTTCTTC
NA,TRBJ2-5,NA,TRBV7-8,CASSLGLGGETQYF,TGTGCCAGCAGCTTAGGCCTAGGCGGGGAGACCCAGTACTTC